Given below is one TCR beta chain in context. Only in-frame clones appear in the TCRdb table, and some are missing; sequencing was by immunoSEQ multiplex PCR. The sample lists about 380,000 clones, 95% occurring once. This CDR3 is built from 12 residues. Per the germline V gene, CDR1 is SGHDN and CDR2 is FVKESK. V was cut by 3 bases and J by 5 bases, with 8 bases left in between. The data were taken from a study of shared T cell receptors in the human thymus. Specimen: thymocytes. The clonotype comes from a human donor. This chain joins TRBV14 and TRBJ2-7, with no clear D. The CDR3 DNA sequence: TGTGCCAGCAGCCAGCATTCGGACGAGCAGTACTTC. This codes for CASSQHSDEQYF.